In this sample, the clone carrying this TCR beta chain turned up a few times. The data stem from a study of spatial heterogeneity in lung cancer. The time point: sample taken at primary tumor resection. From tumor, nontumor lung or frozen PBMC, whole RNA was taken unsorted for sequencing. The donor population consisted of under 75 patients with untreated, early-stage non-small cell lung cancer. The CDR3 contains 14 residues. TCRdb reprocessed the 5' RACE reads via MiXCR and lists one record per CDR3 protein. The sample includes tens of thousands of distinct CDR3 sequences, approximately 8.6% of them seen just once.

The input for sequencing was PBMCs, taken at surgery. The clonotype was recovered from a male donor with early-stage non-small cell lung cancer. The chain employs TRBV21-1 and TRBJ1-2; TRBD1, the table's D call, was not compared with the DNA. TRBV21-1 is tagged as a pseudogene. CDR3 loop: CASSKDGAPYGYTF. The CDR3 DNA reads TGTGCCAGCAGCAAAGACGGAGCCCCCTATGGCTACACCTTC.